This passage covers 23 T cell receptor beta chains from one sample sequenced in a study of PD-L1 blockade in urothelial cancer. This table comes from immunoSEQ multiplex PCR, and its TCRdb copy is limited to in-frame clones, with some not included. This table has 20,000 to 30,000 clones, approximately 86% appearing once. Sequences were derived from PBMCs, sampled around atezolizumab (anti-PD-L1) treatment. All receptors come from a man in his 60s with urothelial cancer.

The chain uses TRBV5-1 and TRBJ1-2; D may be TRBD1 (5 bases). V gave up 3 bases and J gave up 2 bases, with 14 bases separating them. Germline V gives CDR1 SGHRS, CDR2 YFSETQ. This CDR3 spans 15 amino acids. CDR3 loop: CASSSSGGENYGYTF. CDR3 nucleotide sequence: TGCGCCAGCAGCTCCTCGGGGGGGGAAAACTATGGCTACACCTTC.

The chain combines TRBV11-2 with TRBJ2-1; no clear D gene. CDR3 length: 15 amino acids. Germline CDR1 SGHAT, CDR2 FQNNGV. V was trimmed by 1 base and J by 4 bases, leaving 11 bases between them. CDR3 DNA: TGTGCCAGCAGCTTAGTGAACACCAGGTACAATGAGCAGTTCTTC. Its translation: CASSLVNTRYNEQFF.

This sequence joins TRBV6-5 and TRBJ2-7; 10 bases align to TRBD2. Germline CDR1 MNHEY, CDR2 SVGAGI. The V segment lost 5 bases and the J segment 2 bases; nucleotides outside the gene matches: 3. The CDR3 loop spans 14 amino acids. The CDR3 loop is CASSRTSGPYEQYF. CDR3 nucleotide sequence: TGTGCCAGCAGTAGGACTAGCGGACCCTACGAGCAGTACTTC.

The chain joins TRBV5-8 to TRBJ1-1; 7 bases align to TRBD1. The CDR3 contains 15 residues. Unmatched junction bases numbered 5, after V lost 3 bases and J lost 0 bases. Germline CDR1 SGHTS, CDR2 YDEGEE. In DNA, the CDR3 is TGTGCCAGCAGCTACCGGGACAGATTGAACACTGAAGCTTTCTTT. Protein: CASSYRDRLNTEAFF.

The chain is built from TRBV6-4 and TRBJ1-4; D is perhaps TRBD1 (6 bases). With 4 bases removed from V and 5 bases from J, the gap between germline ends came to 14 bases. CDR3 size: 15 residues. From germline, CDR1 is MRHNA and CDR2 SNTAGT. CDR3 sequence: CASSAASGGNEKLFF. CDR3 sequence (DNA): TGTGCCAGCAGTGCCGCGAGCGGGGGCAATGAAAAACTGTTTTTT.

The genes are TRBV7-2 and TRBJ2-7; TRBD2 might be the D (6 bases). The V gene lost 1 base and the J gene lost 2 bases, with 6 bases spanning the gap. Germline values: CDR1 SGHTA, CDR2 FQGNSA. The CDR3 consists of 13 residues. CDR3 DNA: TGTGCCAGCAGCTTAGGGACTACCTACGAGCAGTACTTC. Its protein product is CASSLGTTYEQYF.

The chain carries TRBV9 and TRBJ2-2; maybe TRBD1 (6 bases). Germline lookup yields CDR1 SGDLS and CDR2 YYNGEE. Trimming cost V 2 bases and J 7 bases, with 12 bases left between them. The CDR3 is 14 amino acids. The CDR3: CASSVLQGFGELFF. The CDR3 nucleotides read TGTGCCAGCAGCGTCCTGCAGGGGTTCGGGGAGCTGTTTTTT.

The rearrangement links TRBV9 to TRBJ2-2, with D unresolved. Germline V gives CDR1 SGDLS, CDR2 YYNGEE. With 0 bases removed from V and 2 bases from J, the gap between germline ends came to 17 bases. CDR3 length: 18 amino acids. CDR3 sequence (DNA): TGTGCCAGCAGCGTAGGGCACCGCGGAGAGAAAAACACCGGGGAGCTGTTTTTT. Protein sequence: CASSVGHRGEKNTGELFF.

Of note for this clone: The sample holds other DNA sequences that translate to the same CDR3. The CDR3 sequence: CASSERRNYGYTF. The CDR3 bases are TGTGCCAGCAGTGAGCGCAGGAACTATGGCTACACCTTC. V gene TRBV6-1 combines with J gene TRBJ1-2; D remains ambiguous. The length of the CDR3 is 13 residues. Germline V gene data show CDR1 as MNHNS and CDR2 as SASEGT. V was pared by 3 bases and J by 2 bases, with 7 bases between.

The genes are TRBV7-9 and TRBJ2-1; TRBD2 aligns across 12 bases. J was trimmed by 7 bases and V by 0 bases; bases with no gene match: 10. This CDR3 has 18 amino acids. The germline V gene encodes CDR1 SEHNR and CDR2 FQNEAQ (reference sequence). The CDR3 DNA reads TGTGCCAGCAGCTTAGCCGGACTAGCGGGACTAGGATTGAATGAGCAGTTCTTC. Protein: CASSLAGLAGLGLNEQFF.

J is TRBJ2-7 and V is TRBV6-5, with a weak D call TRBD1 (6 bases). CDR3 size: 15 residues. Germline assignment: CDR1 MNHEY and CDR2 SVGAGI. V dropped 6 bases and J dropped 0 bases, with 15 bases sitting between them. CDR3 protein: CASRQGIGSSYEQYF. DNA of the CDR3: TGTGCCAGCAGACAGGGCATTGGGAGCTCCTACGAGCAGTACTTC.

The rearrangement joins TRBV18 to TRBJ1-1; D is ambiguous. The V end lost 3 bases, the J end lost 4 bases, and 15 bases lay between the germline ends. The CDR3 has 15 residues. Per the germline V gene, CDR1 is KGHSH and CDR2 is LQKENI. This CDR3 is CASSPGLGEATEAFF. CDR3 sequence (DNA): TGTGCCAGCTCACCCGGTCTCGGTGAGGCCACTGAAGCTTTCTTT.

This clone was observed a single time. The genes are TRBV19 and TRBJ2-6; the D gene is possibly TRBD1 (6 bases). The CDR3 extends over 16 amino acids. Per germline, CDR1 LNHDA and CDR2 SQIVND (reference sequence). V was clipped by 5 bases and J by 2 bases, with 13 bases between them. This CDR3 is CASSHPGVAGANVLTF. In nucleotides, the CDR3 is TGTGCCAGTAGTCACCCAGGGGTAGCTGGGGCCAACGTCCTGACTTTC.

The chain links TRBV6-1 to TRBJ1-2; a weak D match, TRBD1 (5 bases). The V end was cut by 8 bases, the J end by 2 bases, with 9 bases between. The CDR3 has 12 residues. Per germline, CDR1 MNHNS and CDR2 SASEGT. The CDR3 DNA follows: TGTGCCAGCTTGCGGGGGAACTATGGCTACACCTTC. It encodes CASLRGNYGYTF.

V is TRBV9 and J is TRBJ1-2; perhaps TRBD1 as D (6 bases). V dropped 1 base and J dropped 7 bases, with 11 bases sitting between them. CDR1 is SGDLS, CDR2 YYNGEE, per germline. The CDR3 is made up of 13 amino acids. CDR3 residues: CASSVPRGAGYTF. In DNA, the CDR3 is TGTGCCAGCAGCGTACCCAGGGGCGCTGGCTACACCTTC. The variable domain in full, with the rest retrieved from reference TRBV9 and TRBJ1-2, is DSGVTQTPKHLITATGQRVTLRCSPRSGDLSVYWYQQSLDQGLQFLIQYYNGEERAKGNILERFSAQQFPDLHSELNLSSLELGDSALYFCASSVPRGAGYTFGSGTRLTVV.

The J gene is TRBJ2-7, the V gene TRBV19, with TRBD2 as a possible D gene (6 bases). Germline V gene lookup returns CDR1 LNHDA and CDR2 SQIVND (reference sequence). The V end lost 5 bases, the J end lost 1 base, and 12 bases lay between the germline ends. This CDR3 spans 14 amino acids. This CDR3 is CASSLRDSSYEQYF. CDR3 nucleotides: TGTGCCAGTAGTCTGCGGGACTCATCCTACGAGCAGTACTTC.

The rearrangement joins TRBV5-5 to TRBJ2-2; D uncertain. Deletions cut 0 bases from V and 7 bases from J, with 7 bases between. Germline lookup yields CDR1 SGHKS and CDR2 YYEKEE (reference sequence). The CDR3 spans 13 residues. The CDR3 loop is CASSLEPNGELFF. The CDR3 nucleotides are TGTGCCAGCAGCTTGGAGCCGAACGGGGAGCTGTTTTTT.

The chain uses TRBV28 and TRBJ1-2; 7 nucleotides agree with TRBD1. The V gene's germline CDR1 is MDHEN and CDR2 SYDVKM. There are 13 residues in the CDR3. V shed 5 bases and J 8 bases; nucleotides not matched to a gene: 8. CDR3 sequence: CASSPITGDGYTF. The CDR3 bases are TGTGCCAGCAGTCCTATAACAGGGGACGGCTACACCTTC.

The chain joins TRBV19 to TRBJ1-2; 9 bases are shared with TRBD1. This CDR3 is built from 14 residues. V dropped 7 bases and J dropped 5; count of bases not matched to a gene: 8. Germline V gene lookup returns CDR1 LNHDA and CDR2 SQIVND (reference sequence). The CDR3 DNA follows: TGTGCCAGTATCGATATGGGACAGGGTTATGGCTACACCTTC. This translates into CASIDMGQGYGYTF.

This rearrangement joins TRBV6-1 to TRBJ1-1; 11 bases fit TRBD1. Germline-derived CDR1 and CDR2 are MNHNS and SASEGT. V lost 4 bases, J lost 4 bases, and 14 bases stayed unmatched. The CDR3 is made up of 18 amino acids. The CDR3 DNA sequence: TGTGCCAGCAGTGGACTCCCCCAGGACAGGGGGCTGACCACTGAAGCTTTCTTT. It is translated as CASSGLPQDRGLTTEAFF.

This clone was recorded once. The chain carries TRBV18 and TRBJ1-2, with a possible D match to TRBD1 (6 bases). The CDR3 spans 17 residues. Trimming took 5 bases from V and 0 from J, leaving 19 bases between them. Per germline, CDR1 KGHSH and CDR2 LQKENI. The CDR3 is CASSSKLQQGANYGYTF. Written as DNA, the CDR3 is TGTGCCAGCTCATCCAAACTTCAACAGGGAGCTAACTATGGCTACACCTTC. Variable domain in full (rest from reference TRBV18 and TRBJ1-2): NAGVMQNPRHLVRRRGQEARLRCSPMKGHSHVYWYRQLPEEGLKFMVYLQKENIIDESGMPKERFSAEFPKEGPSILRIQQVVRGDSAAYFCASSSKLQQGANYGYTFGSGTRLTVV.

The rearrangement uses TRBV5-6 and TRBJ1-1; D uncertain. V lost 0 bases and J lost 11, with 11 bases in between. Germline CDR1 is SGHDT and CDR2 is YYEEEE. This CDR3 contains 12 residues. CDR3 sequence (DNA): TGTGCCAGCAGCTTGGCGGCGGGCTTGGCTTTCTTT. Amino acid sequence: CASSLAAGLAFF.

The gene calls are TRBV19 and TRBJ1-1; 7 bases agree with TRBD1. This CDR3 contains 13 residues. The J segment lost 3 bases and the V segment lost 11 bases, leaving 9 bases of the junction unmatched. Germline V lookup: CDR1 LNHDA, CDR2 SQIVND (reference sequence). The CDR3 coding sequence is TGTGCCGTAAACAGGGGTCCGGACACTGAAGCTTTCTTT. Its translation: CAVNRGPDTEAFF.